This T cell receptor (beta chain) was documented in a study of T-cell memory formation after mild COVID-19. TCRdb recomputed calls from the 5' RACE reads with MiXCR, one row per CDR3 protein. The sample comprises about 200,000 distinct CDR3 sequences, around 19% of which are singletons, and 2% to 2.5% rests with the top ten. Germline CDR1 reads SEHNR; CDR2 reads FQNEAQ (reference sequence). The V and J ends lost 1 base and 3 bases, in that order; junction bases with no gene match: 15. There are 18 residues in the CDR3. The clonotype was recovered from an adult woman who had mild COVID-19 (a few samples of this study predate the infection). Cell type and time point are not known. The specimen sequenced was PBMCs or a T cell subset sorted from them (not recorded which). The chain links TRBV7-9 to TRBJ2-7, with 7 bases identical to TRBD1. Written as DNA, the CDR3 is TGTGCCAGCAGCTTAGGAGCTCTTAGGGGGCGCGGCGACTACGAGCAGTACTTC. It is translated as CASSLGALRGRGDYEQYF.